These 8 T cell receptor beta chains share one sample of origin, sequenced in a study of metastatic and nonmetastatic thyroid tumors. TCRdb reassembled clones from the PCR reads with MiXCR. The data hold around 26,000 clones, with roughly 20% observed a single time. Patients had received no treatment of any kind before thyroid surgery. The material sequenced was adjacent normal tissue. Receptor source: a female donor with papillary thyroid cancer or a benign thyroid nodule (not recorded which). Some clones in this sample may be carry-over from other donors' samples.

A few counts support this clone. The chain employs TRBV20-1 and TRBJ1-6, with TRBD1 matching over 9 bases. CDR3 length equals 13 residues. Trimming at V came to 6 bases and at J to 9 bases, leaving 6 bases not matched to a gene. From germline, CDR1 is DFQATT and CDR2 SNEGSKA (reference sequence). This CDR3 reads CSAYDRGVSPLHF. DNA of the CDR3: TGCAGTGCCTATGACAGGGGGGTTTCACCCCTCCACTTT.

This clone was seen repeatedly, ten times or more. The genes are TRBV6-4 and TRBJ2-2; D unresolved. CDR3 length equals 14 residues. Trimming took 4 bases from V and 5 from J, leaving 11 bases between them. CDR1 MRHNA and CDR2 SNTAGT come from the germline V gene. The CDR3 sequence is CASSAAPGTGELFF. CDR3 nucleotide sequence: TGTGCCAGCAGTGCTGCACCAGGTACCGGGGAGCTGTTTTTT.

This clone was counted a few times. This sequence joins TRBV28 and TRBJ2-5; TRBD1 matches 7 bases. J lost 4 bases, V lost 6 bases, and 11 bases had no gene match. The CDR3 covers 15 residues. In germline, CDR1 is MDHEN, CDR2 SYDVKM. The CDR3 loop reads CASRRHLTGSETQYF. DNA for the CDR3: TGTGCCAGCAGACGTCATTTGACAGGGTCAGAGACCCAGTACTTC.

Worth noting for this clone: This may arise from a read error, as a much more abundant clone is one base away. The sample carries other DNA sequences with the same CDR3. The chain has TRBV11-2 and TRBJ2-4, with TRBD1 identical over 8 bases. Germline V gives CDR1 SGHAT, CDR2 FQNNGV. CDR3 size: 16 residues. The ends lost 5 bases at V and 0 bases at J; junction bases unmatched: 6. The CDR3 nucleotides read TGTGCCAGCAGCGCCCGGACAGGGTTAGCCAAAAACATTCAGTACTTC. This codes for CASSARTGLAKNIQYF.

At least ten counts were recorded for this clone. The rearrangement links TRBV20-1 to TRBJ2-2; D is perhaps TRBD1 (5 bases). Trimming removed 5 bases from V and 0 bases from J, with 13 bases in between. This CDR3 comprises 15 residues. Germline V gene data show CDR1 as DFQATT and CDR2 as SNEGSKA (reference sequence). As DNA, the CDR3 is TGCAGTGCTCCCTACAGGAGTCCGAACACCGGGGAGCTGTTTTTT. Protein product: CSAPYRSPNTGELFF.

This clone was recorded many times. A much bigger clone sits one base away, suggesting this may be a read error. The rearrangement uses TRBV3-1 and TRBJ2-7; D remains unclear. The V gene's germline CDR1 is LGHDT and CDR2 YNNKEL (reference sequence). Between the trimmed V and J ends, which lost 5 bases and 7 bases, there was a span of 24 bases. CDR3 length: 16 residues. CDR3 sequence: CASSTRLGVLLREQYF. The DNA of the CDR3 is TGTGCCAGCAGCACCCGACTTGGCGTGCTCCTACGAGAGCAGTACTTC.

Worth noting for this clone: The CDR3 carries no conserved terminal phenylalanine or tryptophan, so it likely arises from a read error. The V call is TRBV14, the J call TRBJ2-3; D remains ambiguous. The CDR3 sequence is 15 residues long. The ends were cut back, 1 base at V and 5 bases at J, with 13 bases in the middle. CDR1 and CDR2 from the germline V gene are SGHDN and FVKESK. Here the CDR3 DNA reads TGTGCCAGCAGCCAAGGATTAGCTGGAGTAGATACGCAGTATCTT. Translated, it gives CASSQGLAGVDTQYL.

CDR3 loop: CASSFRGRVNSPLHF. The DNA for the CDR3 is TGTGCCAGCAGTTTTAGGGGTCGGGTTAATTCACCCCTCCACTTT. The rearrangement joins TRBV27 to TRBJ1-6; TRBD1 is a possible D gene (5 bases). Trimming cost V 3 bases and J 6 bases, with 12 bases left between them. CDR3 size: 15 residues. Germline CDR1 is MNHEY and CDR2 is SMNVEV (reference sequence).